This T cell receptor beta chain came from a study of OX40 agonist ivuxolimab in advanced cancers. Study details: Three patients, one with hepatocellular carcinoma and two with cutaneous melanoma, responded partially.

The method was immunoSEQ multiplex PCR; TCRdb's version includes in-frame clones alone and lacks a portion of them. The data contain 65,000 to 95,000 clones, 75% to 90% of them singletons. CDR1 and CDR2 (germline): SNHLY, FYNNEI. This CDR3 comprises 15 residues. The germline V and J ends were trimmed by 7 bases and 6 bases, with 19 bases remaining between them. Patients had blood sampled at baseline and again on cycle 4 day 1 and cycle 7 day 1. Sequenced here: CD4+ or CD8+ T cells sorted from blood, sampled in a trial of the OX40 agonist ivuxolimab. The gene calls are TRBV2 and TRBJ1-5, with TRBD1 as a possible D gene (6 bases). The receptor's source is an adult with an advanced solid tumor such as melanoma, head and neck, liver or kidney cancer. CDR3 DNA: TGTGCCAGCACTTTACTACAGGGTTCGGGTCAGCCCCAGCATTTT. Amino acid sequence: CASTLLQGSGQPQHF.